One and the same sample provided the 16 T cell receptor beta chains below, sequenced in a study of beta chain features in type 1 diabetes. Of the isolated RNA, all was reverse transcribed, and so the sequenced material was expressed TCRB transcripts. Measured with immunoSEQ multiplex PCR; TCRdb has only the in-frame clones, and not every one. Among around 340,000 clones, around 7.6% were seen once, and the ten largest hold around 0.44%. The material sequenced was central memory CD4+ T cells from blood. These receptors were obtained from a woman aged 18-30 years in good health.

This clone was observed a few times. Here the CDR3 reads CASSDPGLRNTEAFF. CDR3 sequence (DNA): TGTGCCAGCAGTGATCCAGGGTTGCGGAACACTGAAGCTTTCTTT. The chain is built from TRBV6-6 and TRBJ1-1; TRBD1 might be the D (5 bases). The CDR3 totals 15 residues. V was cut by 5 bases and J by 1 base, with 14 bases left in between. The germline V gene encodes CDR1 MNHNY and CDR2 SVGAGI (reference sequence).

The CDR3 reads CSPPEGEQYF. The CDR3 region has the DNA TGCAGCCCTCCGGAGGGGGAGCAGTACTTC. The chain is built from TRBV29-1 and TRBJ2-7; a possible D gene is TRBD2 (6 bases). The V end was cut by 8 bases, the J end by 7 bases, with 12 bases between. Germline V gene data show CDR1 as SQVTM and CDR2 as ANQGSEA. The CDR3 length is 10 residues.

The rearrangement uses TRBV18 and TRBJ2-7; 10 positions agree with TRBD2. Unmatched junction bases numbered 7, after V lost 5 bases and J lost 3 bases. The CDR3 runs to 15 residues. The germline CDR1 and CDR2 sequences are KGHSH and LQKENI. The CDR3 region is CASSTGLAGDYEQYF. The CDR3 coding sequence is TGTGCCAGCTCAACCGGTCTAGCGGGAGACTACGAGCAGTACTTC.

In its sample, this clone was seen a few times. The chain links TRBV10-1 to TRBJ2-7; tentatively, D is TRBD1 (5 bases). The CDR3 loop spans 13 amino acids. Looked up from germline, CDR1 is WNHNN and CDR2 is SYGVQD (reference sequence). The V end was cut by 6 bases, the J end by 2 bases, with 11 bases between. The CDR3 nucleotides read TGCGCCAGCAGCCCAGGGAAGGCCTACGAGCAGTACTTC. It codes for CASSPGKAYEQYF.

This clone came up many times. The genes are TRBV2 and TRBJ2-5; D gene uncertain. V was shortened by 8 bases and J by 4 bases, with 5 bases between the two germline ends. This CDR3 is 10 amino acids long. Germline loops: CDR1 SNHLY, CDR2 FYNNEI. The CDR3 DNA sequence: TGTGCCAGCGGAAGAGAGACCCAGTACTTC. Translated: CASGRETQYF.

This chain uses TRBV5-1 with TRBJ2-5; D gene ambiguous. The length of the CDR3 is 14 residues. Deletions cut 1 base from V and 2 bases from J, with 9 bases between. CDR1 and CDR2 (germline): SGHRS, YFSETQ. In nucleotides, the CDR3 is TGCGCCAGCAGCTTGAGGTCTCAACAAGAGACCCAGTACTTC. As protein: CASSLRSQQETQYF.

This clone was detected only a few times. J is TRBJ1-5 and V is TRBV27; D not certain. Trimming stripped 2 bases from V and 0 bases from J, with 8 bases between. Per germline, CDR1 MNHEY and CDR2 SMNVEV (reference sequence). CDR3 length: 15 residues. CDR3 sequence: CASSLRSNSNQPQHF. CDR3 nucleotide sequence: TGTGCCAGCAGTTTACGATCCAATAGCAATCAGCCCCAGCATTTT.

The chain recombines TRBV29-1 with TRBJ2-3; no clear D gene. The ends were cut back, 6 bases at V and 7 bases at J, with 11 bases in the middle. CDR1 is SQVTM, CDR2 ANQGSEA, per germline. The CDR3 runs 11 residues. This CDR3 reads CSVDGDHTQYF. CDR3 DNA sequence: TGCAGCGTCGACGGAGACCATACGCAGTATTTT.

This clone was seen a handful of times. The chain uses TRBV27 and TRBJ2-3; 9 bases map to TRBD1. Germline loops: CDR1 MNHEY, CDR2 SMNVEV (reference sequence). This CDR3 has 12 amino acids. Losses at the gene ends were 8 bases for V and 4 bases for J; bases not matched to a gene: 1. This chain's CDR3 is CASGDRADTQYF. The CDR3 DNA follows: TGTGCCAGCGGGGACAGGGCAGATACGCAGTATTTT.

The V and J genes are TRBV28 and TRBJ1-1; D uncertain. Germline loops: CDR1 MDHEN, CDR2 SYDVKM. V shed 4 bases and J shed 4 bases, with 13 bases lying between them. The CDR3 is 14 residues long. The CDR3 bases are TGTGCCAGCAGTTCTTATATAGACCTCACTGAAGCTTTCTTT. Its protein product is CASSSYIDLTEAFF.

The chain combines TRBV9 with TRBJ2-2; D is undetermined. The CDR3 runs to 13 residues. V lost 1 base and J 8 bases, leaving 9 bases between the germline ends. Germline V gives CDR1 SGDLS, CDR2 YYNGEE. The chain's CDR3 is CASSVYPRGELFF. CDR3 nucleotide sequence: TGTGCCAGCAGCGTATACCCTCGAGGGGAGCTGTTTTTT.

V is TRBV7-8 and J is TRBJ1-5; D remains ambiguous. This CDR3 is 13 amino acids long. From germline, CDR1 is SGHVS and CDR2 FQNEAQ. V dropped 8 bases and J dropped 4 bases, with 12 bases sitting between them. DNA of the CDR3: TGTGCCAGCGGCCCCAGTTTGAATCAGCCCCAGCATTTT. Its translation: CASGPSLNQPQHF.

The genes are TRBV10-3 and TRBJ1-5; D is unclear. The V gene lost 7 bases and the J gene lost 3 bases, with 10 bases spanning the gap. The germline V gene has CDR1 ENHRY and CDR2 SYGVKD. This CDR3 comprises 13 residues. The CDR3 region is CAITPGTNQPQHF. Here the CDR3 DNA reads TGTGCCATCACCCCGGGAACCAATCAGCCCCAGCATTTT.

Only one count was recorded for this clone. The chain uses TRBV5-1 and TRBJ2-1; tentative D call: TRBD1 (6 bases). The CDR3 is 14 amino acids. In germline, CDR1 is SGHRS, CDR2 YFSETQ. The ends were cut back, 4 bases at V and 8 bases at J, with 16 bases in the middle. The CDR3 DNA is TGCGCCAGCAGCGTAGGGGACACCTTCGATGAGCAGTTCTTC. It is translated as CASSVGDTFDEQFF.

The V and J genes are TRBV28 and TRBJ2-5; D is undetermined. V shed 4 bases and J shed 2 bases, with 23 bases lying between them. Per germline, CDR1 MDHEN and CDR2 SYDVKM. The CDR3 length is 18 residues. This chain's CDR3 is CASSSFVSLSVGQETQYF. Here the CDR3 DNA reads TGTGCCAGCAGTTCCTTCGTTTCACTATCCGTGGGACAAGAGACCCAGTACTTC.

There are a few counts of this clone. The chain uses TRBV28 and TRBJ1-1; D possibly corresponds to TRBD1 (5 bases). In germline, CDR1 is MDHEN, CDR2 SYDVKM. The CDR3 is 13 amino acids. Between the trimmed V and J ends, which lost 6 bases and 4 bases, there was a span of 12 bases. The DNA for the CDR3 is TGTGCCAGCAGGGCCCCGGGGCGCACTGAAGCTTTCTTT. Translated: CASRAPGRTEAFF.